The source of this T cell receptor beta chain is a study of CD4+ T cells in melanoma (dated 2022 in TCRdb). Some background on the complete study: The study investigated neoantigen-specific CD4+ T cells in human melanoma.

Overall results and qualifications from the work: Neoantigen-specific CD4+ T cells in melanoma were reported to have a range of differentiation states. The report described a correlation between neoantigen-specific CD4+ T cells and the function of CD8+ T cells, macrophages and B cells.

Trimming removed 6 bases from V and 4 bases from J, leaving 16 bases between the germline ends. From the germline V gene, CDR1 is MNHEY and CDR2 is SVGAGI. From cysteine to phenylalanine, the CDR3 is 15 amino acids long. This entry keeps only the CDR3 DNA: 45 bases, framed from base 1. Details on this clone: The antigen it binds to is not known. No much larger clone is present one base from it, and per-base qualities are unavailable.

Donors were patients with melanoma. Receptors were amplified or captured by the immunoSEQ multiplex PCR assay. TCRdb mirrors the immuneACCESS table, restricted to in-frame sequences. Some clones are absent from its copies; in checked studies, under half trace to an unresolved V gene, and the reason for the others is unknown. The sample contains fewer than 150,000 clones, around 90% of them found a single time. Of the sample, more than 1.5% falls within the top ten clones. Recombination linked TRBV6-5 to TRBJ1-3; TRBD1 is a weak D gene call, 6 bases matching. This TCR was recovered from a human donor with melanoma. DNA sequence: TGTGCCAGCAGACTCGACACAGGGACAGGAAACACCATATATTTT. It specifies CASRLDTGTGNTIYF.